Following are 5 T cell receptor beta chains from one sample sequenced in a study of monozygotic twins with cystic fibrosis. Profiled with immunoSEQ multiplex PCR; TCRdb holds only in-frame clones, not every one. The table lists roughly 29,000 clones, approximately 86% of them singletons, with about 1% in the top ten. The sequencing sample was made of blood. These receptors came from a girl aged 2-9 years with cystic fibrosis.

This rearrangement joins TRBV7-8 to TRBJ2-2; 8 bases are shared with TRBD2. V gave up 8 bases and J gave up 0 bases; unmatched junction bases: 2. Germline CDR1 and CDR2: SGHVS and FQNEAQ. This CDR3 region has 14 residues. For the CDR3, the DNA is TGTGCCAGCTCGGGACTAGCGAACACCGGGGAGCTGTTTTTT. Amino acids: CASSGLANTGELFF.

The J gene is TRBJ2-5, the V gene TRBV6-6; 13 bases align to TRBD2. The ends lost 6 bases at V and 5 bases at J; junction bases unmatched: 6. CDR1 is MNHNY and CDR2 is SVGAGI in the germline V gene (reference sequence). The CDR3 consists of 15 residues. The CDR3 DNA follows: TGTGCCAGCAGCAGACTAGCGGGAGGCCCCGAGACCCAGTACTTC. It specifies CASSRLAGGPETQYF.

V usage is TRBV5-4 and J usage is TRBJ1-1, with a weak D call TRBD1 (5 bases). Trimming shortened V by 4 bases and J by 1 base, and 20 bases separated the two germline ends. The CDR3 totals 17 residues. Germline V CDR1 and CDR2: SGHNT, YYREEE (reference sequence). CDR3 in DNA: TGTGCCAGCAGCCCGGGGGGTGGTCGGCGGCCGAACACTGAAGCTTTCTTT. Protein sequence: CASSPGGGRRPNTEAFF.

The chain recombines TRBV6-5 with TRBJ1-3; D uncertain. V was cut by 6 bases and J by 0 bases, with 12 bases left in between. There are 15 residues in the CDR3. Germline values: CDR1 MNHEY, CDR2 SVGAGI. In DNA, the CDR3 is TGTGCCAGCAGAGACGGGATAAGCTCTGGAAACACCATATATTTT. Its translation is CASRDGISSGNTIYF.

This clone was counted a few times. The gene calls are TRBV5-6 and TRBJ1-2; 9 bases map to TRBD1. This CDR3 comprises 15 residues. J gave up 6 bases and V 4 bases, and 10 bases lay outside the gene matches. The germline gives CDR1 SGHDT, CDR2 YYEEEE. CDR3 nucleotides: TGTGCCAGCAGCCAGCGCCGGACAGGGGTACATGGCTACACCTTC. Its protein product is CASSQRRTGVHGYTF.